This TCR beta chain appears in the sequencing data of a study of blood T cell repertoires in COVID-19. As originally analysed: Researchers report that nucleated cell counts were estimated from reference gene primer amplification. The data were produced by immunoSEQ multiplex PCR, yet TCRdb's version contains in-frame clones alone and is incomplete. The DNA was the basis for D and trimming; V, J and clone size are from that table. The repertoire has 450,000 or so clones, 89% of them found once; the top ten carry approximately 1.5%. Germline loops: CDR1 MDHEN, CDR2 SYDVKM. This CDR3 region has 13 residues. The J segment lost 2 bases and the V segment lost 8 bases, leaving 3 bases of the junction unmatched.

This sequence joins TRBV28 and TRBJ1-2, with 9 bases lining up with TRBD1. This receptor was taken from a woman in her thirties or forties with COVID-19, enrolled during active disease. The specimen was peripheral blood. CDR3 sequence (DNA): TGTGCCAGCCGAGGGACAGGGAACTATGGCTACACCTTC. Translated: CASRGTGNYGYTF.